Presented here are 20 T cell receptor beta chains from one specimen sequenced in a study of shared clonotypes between healthy human individuals. Produced via immunoSEQ multiplex PCR; TCRdb's table is partial and in-frame only. The profile shows a few hundred thousand clones, more than 95% of them singletons. Specimen: naive CD4+ T cells sorted from blood. Described subset: CD45RA+ positively selected. These receptors all stem from a woman aged 25 to 39 in good health.

CDR3 residues: CASSYQRESLWETQYF. In DNA, the CDR3 is TGTGCCAGCAGTTACCAGCGGGAGTCCCTTTGGGAGACCCAGTACTTC. This chain uses TRBV6-6 with TRBJ2-5, with 8 positions matching TRBD2. The germline V gene encodes CDR1 MNHNY and CDR2 SVGAGI (reference sequence). This CDR3 is 16 amino acids long. Trimming cost V 2 bases and J 5 bases; bases outside gene matches: 10.

In this sample, this clone turned up once. The same CDR3 is also encoded by other DNA sequences in this sample. The chain combines TRBV4-2 with TRBJ2-7; 9 bases fit TRBD1. Germline V gene data show CDR1 as LGHNA and CDR2 as YNFKEQ. The ends lost 0 bases at V and 5 bases at J; junction bases unmatched: 11. The CDR3 runs to 17 residues. The CDR3 region has the DNA TGTGCCAGCAGCCAAGATCTCCCGGGACAGGGAAGCGACGAGCAGTACTTC. Translated: CASSQDLPGQGSDEQYF.

The rearrangement links TRBV27 to TRBJ2-7, with 11 nucleotides matching TRBD1. Germline V CDR1 and CDR2: MNHEY, SMNVEV (reference sequence). The V and J ends lost 4 bases and 4 bases, in that order; junction bases with no gene match: 6. CDR3 size: 15 residues. The CDR3 bases are TGTGCCAGCAGTTCATGGACAGGGGGCACATACGAGCAGTACTTC. Translation gives CASSSWTGGTYEQYF.

The V gene is TRBV10-2, the J gene TRBJ2-3; D is undetermined. The V and J ends lost 0 bases and 4 bases respectively, with 8 bases between them. Germline values: CDR1 WSHSY, CDR2 SAAADI. The CDR3 contains 14 residues. The CDR3 here is CASSESVVSDTQYF. For the CDR3, the DNA is TGCGCCAGCAGTGAGTCGGTAGTTTCAGATACGCAGTATTTT.

The gene calls are TRBV29-1 and TRBJ2-7, with 11 bases that match TRBD2. V was clipped by 1 base and J by 0 bases; unmatched bases: 8. Germline-derived CDR1 and CDR2 are SQVTM and ANQGSEA. This CDR3 region has 17 residues. CDR3: CSVEGGLADSSSYEQYF. CDR3 nucleotide sequence: TGCAGCGTTGAAGGGGGACTAGCGGACTCAAGCTCCTACGAGCAGTACTTC.

This chain joins TRBV5-1 and TRBJ2-3; tentatively, D is TRBD2 (5 bases). Trimming pared 0 bases from V and 2 bases from J, leaving 13 bases between. The CDR3 extends over 16 amino acids. Germline V gene data show CDR1 as SGHRS and CDR2 as YFSETQ. CDR3 protein: CASSLEGLPHTDTQYF. CDR3 DNA sequence: TGCGCCAGCAGCTTGGAAGGACTCCCCCACACAGATACGCAGTATTTT.

The chain employs TRBV6-1 and TRBJ2-3; 7 bases line up with TRBD1. V shed 9 bases and J 2 bases; nucleotides not matched to a gene: 8. Germline V gene data show CDR1 as MNHNS and CDR2 as SASEGT. The CDR3 contains 14 residues. CDR3 residues: CASQVGTVTDTQYF. The CDR3 region has the DNA TGTGCCAGTCAGGTGGGGACAGTCACAGATACGCAGTATTTT.

The CDR3 nucleotides read TGTGCCAGCAGTCCAACTCCATACGAGCAGTACTTC. Its translation is CASSPTPYEQYF. The chain joins TRBV9 to TRBJ2-7; D gene ambiguous. This CDR3 region has 12 residues. The germline V and J ends were trimmed by 5 bases and 4 bases, with 10 bases remaining between them. The germline V gene has CDR1 SGDLS and CDR2 YYNGEE.

The chain uses TRBV6-1 and TRBJ2-7; no definite D call. The CDR3 is 14 amino acids. V lost 1 base, J lost 2 bases, and 9 bases lay in between. Germline V gene sequence: CDR1 MNHNS, CDR2 SASEGT. CDR3 sequence: CASSEVGQTYEQYF. CDR3 nucleotide sequence: TGTGCCAGCAGTGAAGTCGGGCAGACCTACGAGCAGTACTTC.

This chain connects TRBV5-1 to TRBJ2-7; D unresolved. Germline V gives CDR1 SGHRS, CDR2 YFSETQ. V gave up 0 bases and J gave up 2 bases, with 15 bases separating them. This CDR3 is 16 amino acids long. The CDR3 DNA is TGCGCCAGCAGCTTGGCCTATCTTGGTGTGCCCTACGAGCAGTACTTC. Amino acid sequence: CASSLAYLGVPYEQYF.

The chain carries TRBV7-8 and TRBJ2-1, with D possibly matching TRBD1 (5 bases). The CDR3 consists of 20 residues. V was pared by 5 bases and J by 0 bases, with 26 bases between. The germline V gene has CDR1 SGHVS and CDR2 FQNEAQ. CDR3 amino acids: CASSANTVDRLESSYNEQFF. The CDR3 DNA follows: TGTGCCAGCAGCGCAAACACAGTAGACAGATTAGAGAGCTCCTACAATGAGCAGTTCTTC.

A single count supports this clone. CDR3 DNA sequence: TGTGCCAGCTCACCACCGAGCGGGGGAACACAGAATACGCAGTATTTT. This gives the protein CASSPPSGGTQNTQYF. The genes are TRBV18 and TRBJ2-3, with 8 nucleotides matching TRBD2. Germline V gene data show CDR1 as KGHSH and CDR2 as LQKENI. This CDR3 has 16 residues. Germline trimming cut 0 bases from V and 7 bases from J; bases unmatched to any gene: 9. The variable domain in full, completed from reference TRBV18 and TRBJ2-3, reads NAGVMQNPRHLVRRRGQEARLRCSPMKGHSHVYWYRQLPEEGLKFMVYLQKENIIDESGMPKERFSAEFPKEGPSILRIQQVVRGDSAAYFCASSPPSGGTQNTQYFGPGTRLTVL.

This clone showed up just once. The chain joins TRBV28 to TRBJ2-1; 8 bases agree with TRBD1. V was clipped by 10 bases and J by 11 bases; unmatched bases: 13. The CDR3 is 13 residues long. Germline V lookup: CDR1 MDHEN, CDR2 SYDVKM. CDR3 coding DNA: TGTGCCACCTACAGGGGGTCCCGTTACAAGCAGTTCTTC. This translates into CATYRGSRYKQFF. Based on the CDR3 plus reference TRBV28 and TRBJ2-1, the full variable domain is DVKVTQSSRYLVKRTGEKVFLECVQDMDHENMFWYRQDPGLGLRLIYFSYDVKMKEKGDIPEGYSVSREKKERFSLILESASTNQTSMYLCATYRGSRYKQFFGPGTRLTVL.

This rearrangement joins TRBV28 to TRBJ1-5; no clear D gene. CDR3 length: 14 amino acids. Germline loops: CDR1 MDHEN, CDR2 SYDVKM. The V end lost 6 bases, the J end lost 9 bases, and 18 bases lay between the germline ends. The CDR3 DNA sequence: TGTGCCAGCAGCGAGACGAGCGGCCTGTTGCCCCAGCATTTT. The encoded protein is CASSETSGLLPQHF.

The V call is TRBV10-3, the J call TRBJ2-2; 9 nucleotides agree with TRBD1. Losses at the gene ends were 10 bases for V and 0 bases for J; bases not matched to a gene: 6. In germline, CDR1 is ENHRY, CDR2 SYGVKD. CDR3 length: 15 residues. CDR3 DNA: TGTGCCACCAACAGGGGGCCCCCGAACACCGGGGAGCTGTTTTTT. As protein: CATNRGPPNTGELFF.

J is TRBJ1-4 and V is TRBV28; possible D gene TRBD1, 5 bases. The germline V and J ends were trimmed by 6 bases and 0 bases, with 14 bases remaining between them. CDR3 length equals 16 residues. CDR1 is MDHEN and CDR2 is SYDVKM in the germline V gene. The CDR3 protein is CASRRGRTTTNEKLFF. CDR3 nucleotide sequence: TGTGCCAGCAGGAGGGGACGTACAACAACTAATGAAAAACTGTTTTTT.

V and J are TRBV2 and TRBJ1-2; D remains ambiguous. Trimming pared 7 bases from V and 2 bases from J, leaving 5 bases between. The CDR3 is 11 residues long. Germline lookup yields CDR1 SNHLY and CDR2 FYNNEI. In DNA, the CDR3 is TGTGCCAGCATGGGGAACTATGGCTACACCTTC. It translates to CASMGNYGYTF.

This rearrangement joins TRBV29-1 to TRBJ1-1; 9 bases align to TRBD1. The CDR3 is made up of 12 amino acids. J was trimmed by 10 bases and V by 6 bases; bases with no gene match: 9. Germline lookup yields CDR1 SQVTM and CDR2 ANQGSEA. The CDR3 sequence: CSVHPGQGGAFF. In DNA, the CDR3 is TGCAGCGTACACCCGGGACAGGGTGGAGCTTTCTTT.

This rearrangement joins TRBV9 to TRBJ2-5, with D unresolved. The CDR3 is 11 residues long. Germline lookup yields CDR1 SGDLS and CDR2 YYNGEE. Trimming removed 0 bases from V and 8 bases from J, with 5 bases in between. In nucleotides, the CDR3 is TGTGCCAGCAGCGTAGGTACAACCCAGTACTTC. Residues: CASSVGTTQYF.

This clone appeared a few times. In the same sample, other DNA sequences code for this CDR3. The rearrangement uses TRBV5-1 and TRBJ2-3; D gene unclear. The length of the CDR3 is 12 residues. Germline assignment: CDR1 SGHRS and CDR2 YFSETQ. V gave up 4 bases and J gave up 2 bases, with 5 bases separating them. The CDR3 coding sequence is TGCGCCAGCAGCCTCAACACAGATACGCAGTATTTT. Its translation is CASSLNTDTQYF.